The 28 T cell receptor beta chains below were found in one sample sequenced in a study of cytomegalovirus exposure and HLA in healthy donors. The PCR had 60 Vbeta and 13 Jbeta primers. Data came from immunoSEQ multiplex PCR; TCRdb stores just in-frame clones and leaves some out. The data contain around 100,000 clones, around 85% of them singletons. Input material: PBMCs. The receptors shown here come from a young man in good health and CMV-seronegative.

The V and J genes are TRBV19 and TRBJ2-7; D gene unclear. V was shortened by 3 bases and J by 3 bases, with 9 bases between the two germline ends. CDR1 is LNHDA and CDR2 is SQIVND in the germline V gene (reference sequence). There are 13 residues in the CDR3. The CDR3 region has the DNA TGTGCCAGTAGTATTAACAGAGACTACGAGCAGTACTTC. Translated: CASSINRDYEQYF.

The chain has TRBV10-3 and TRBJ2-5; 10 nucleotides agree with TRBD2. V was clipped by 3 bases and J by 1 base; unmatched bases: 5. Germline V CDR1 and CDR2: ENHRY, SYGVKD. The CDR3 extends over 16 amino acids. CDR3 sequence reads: CAISDRTSGGQETQYF. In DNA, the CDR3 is TGTGCCATCAGTGACCGGACTAGCGGAGGCCAAGAGACCCAGTACTTC.

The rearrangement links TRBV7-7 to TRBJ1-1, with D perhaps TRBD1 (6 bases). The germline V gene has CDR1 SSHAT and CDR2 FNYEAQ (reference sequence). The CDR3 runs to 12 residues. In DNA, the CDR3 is TGTGCTAGATTGCCCGGTCAAGGGGGAGCTTTCTTT. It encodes CARLPGQGGAFF. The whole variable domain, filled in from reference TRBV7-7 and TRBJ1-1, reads GAGVSQSPRYKVTKRGQDVTLRCDPISSHATLYWYQQALGQGPEFLTYFNYEAQPDKSGLPSDRFSAERPEGSISTLTIQRTEQRDSAMYRCARLPGQGGAFFGQGTRLTVV.

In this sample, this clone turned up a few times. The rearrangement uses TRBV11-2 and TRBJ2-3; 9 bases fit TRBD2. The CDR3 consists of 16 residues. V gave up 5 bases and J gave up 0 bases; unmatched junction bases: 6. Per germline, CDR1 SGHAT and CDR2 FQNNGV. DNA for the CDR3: TGTGCCAGCAGCCCGGGACTAGCCCCAAGCACAGATACGCAGTATTTT. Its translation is CASSPGLAPSTDTQYF.

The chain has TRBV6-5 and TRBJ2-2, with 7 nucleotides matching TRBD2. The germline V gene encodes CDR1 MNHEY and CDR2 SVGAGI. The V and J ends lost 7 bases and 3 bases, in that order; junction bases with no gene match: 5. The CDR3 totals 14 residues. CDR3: CASKGGRDTGELFF. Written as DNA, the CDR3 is TGTGCCAGCAAGGGAGGGCGAGACACCGGGGAGCTGTTTTTT.

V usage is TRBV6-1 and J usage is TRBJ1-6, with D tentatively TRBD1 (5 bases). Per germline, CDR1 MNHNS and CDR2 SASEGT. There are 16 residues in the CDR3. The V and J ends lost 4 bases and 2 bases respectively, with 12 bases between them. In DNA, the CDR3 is TGTGCCAGCAGTGTCAGGGAGGAGGCCTATAATTCACCCCTCCACTTT. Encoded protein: CASSVREEAYNSPLHF.

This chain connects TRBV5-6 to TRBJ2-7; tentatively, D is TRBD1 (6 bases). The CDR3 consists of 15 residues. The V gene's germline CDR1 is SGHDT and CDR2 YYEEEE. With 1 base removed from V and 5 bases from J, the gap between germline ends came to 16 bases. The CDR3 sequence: CASSLKTGKTDEQYF. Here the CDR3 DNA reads TGTGCCAGCAGCTTGAAGACAGGAAAGACGGACGAGCAGTACTTC.

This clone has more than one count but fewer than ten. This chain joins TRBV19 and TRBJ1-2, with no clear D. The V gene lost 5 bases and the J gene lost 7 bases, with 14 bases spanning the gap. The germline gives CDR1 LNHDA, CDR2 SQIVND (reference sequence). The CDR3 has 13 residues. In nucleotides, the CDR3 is TGTGCCAGTAGTGCGGCGGCCTACGTTGGCTACACCTTC. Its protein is CASSAAAYVGYTF.

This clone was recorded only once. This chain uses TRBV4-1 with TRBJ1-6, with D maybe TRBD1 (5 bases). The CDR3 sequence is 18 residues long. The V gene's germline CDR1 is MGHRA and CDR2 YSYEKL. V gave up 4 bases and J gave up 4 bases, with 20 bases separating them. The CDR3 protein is CASSPRQWDVDYNSPLHF. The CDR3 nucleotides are TGCGCCAGCAGCCCAAGACAGTGGGATGTGGATTATAATTCACCCCTCCACTTT.

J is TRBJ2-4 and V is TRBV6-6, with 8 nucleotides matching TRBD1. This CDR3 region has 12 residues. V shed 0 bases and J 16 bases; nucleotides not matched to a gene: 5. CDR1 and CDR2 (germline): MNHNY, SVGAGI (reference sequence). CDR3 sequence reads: CASSYSGDRRYF. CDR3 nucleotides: TGTGCCAGCAGTTACTCAGGGGACAGGCGATACTTC.

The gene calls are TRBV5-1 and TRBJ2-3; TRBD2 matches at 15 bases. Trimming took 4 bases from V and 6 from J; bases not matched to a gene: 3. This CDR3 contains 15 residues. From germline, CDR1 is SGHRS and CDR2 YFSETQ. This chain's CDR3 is CASSAGLAGGDTQYF. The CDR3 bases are TGCGCCAGCAGCGCAGGACTAGCGGGGGGGGATACGCAGTATTTT. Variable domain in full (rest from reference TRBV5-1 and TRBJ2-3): KAGVTQTPRYLIKTRGQQVTLSCSPISGHRSVSWYQQTPGQGLQFLFEYFSETQRNKGNFPGRFSGRQFSNSRSEMNVSTLELGDSALYLCASSAGLAGGDTQYFGPGTRLTVL.

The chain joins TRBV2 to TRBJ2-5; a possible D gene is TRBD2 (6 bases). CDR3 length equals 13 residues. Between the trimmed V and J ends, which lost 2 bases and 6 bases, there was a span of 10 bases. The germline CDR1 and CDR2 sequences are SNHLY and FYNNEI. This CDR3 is CASSEYGGKTQYF. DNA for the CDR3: TGTGCCAGCAGTGAATATGGCGGGAAGACCCAGTACTTC.

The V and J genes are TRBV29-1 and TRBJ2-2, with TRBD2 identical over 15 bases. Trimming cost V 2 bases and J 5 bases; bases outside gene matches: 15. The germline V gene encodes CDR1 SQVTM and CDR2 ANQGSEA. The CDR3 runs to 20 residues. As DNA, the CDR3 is TGCAGCGTTGAACCTTTGGGACTAGCGGGAGGACCTATAGGAACCGGGGAGCTGTTTTTT. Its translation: CSVEPLGLAGGPIGTGELFF.

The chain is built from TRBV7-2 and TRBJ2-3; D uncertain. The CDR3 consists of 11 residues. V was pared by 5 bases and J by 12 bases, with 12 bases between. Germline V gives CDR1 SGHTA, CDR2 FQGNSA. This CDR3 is CASSLLGTQYF. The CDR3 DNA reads TGTGCCAGCAGCCTCCTTGGCACCCAGTATTTT.

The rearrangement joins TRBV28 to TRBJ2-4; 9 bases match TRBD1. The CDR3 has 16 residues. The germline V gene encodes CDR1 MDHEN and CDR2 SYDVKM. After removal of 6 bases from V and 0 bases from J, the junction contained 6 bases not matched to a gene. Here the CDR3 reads CASSYGTGLAKNIQYF. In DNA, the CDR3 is TGTGCCAGCAGCTACGGGACAGGGCTAGCCAAAAACATTCAGTACTTC.

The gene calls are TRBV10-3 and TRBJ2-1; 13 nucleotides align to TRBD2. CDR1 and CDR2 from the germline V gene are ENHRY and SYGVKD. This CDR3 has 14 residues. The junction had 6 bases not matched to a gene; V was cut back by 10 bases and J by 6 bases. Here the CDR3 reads CATRTSGGLNEQFF. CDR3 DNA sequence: TGTGCCACCCGGACTAGCGGGGGCCTCAATGAGCAGTTCTTC.

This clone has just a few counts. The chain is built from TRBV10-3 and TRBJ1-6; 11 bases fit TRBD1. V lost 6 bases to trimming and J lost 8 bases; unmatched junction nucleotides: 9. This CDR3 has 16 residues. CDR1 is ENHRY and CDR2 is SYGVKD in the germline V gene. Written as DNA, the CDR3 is TGTGCCATCAGAAGAACTCCGGGACAGGGGGATTCACCCCTCCACTTT. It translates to CAIRRTPGQGDSPLHF.

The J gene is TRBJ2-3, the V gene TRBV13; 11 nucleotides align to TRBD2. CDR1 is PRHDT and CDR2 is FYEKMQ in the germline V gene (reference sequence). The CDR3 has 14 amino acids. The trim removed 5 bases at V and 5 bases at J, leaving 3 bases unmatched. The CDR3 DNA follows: TGTGCCAGCAGCCCCGGGACTAGCGGAGATACGCAGTATTTT. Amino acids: CASSPGTSGDTQYF.

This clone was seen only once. The CDR3 sequence is CASSLGDRGFGETQYF. The CDR3 region has the DNA TGCGCCAGCAGCTTGGGGGACAGGGGCTTTGGGGAGACCCAGTACTTC. The chain couples TRBV5-1 to TRBJ2-5; 10 bases fit TRBD1. This CDR3 is 16 amino acids long. Germline-derived CDR1 and CDR2 are SGHRS and YFSETQ. V was clipped by 0 bases and J by 5 bases; unmatched bases: 7.

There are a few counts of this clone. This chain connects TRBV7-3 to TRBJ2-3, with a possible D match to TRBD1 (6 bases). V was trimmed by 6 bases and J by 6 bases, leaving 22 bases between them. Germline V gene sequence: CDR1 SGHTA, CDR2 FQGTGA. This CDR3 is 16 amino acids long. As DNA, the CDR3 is TGTGCCAGCAGTCTCTACAGGGTAGGCTATTCGGATACGCAGTATTTT. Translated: CASSLYRVGYSDTQYF.

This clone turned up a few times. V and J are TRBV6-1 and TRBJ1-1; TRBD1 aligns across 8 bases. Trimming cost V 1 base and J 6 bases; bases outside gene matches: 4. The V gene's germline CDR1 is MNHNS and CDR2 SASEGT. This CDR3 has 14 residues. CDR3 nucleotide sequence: TGTGCCAGCAGTGAAGACAGGGGGACCCCTGAAGCTTTCTTT. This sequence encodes CASSEDRGTPEAFF.

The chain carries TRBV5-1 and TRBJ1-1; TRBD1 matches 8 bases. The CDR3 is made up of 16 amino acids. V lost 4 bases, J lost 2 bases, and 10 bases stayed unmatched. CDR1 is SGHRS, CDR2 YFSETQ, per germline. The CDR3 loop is CASSATGTGINTEAFF. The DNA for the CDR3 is TGCGCCAGCAGCGCCACCGGGACAGGAATCAACACTGAAGCTTTCTTT.

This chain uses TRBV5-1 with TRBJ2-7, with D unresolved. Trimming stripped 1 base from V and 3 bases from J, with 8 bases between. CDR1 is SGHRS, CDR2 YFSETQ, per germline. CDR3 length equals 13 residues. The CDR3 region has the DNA TGCGCCAGCAGCTTGCCGGCAGGCTACGAGCAGTACTTC. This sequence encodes CASSLPAGYEQYF.

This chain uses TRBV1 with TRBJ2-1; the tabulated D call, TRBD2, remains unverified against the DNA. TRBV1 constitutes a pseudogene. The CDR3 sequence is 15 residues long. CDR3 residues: CTSSHRRGGTVQRFF. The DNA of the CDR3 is TGCACCAGCAGCCACAGGCGGGGCGGGACCGTTCAGCGGTTCTTC.

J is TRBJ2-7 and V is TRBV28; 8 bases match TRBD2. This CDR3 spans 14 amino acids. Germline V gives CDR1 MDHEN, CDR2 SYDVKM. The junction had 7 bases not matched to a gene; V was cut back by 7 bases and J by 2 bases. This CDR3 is CASTRSGGTYEQYF. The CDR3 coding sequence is TGTGCCAGCACACGATCGGGGGGGACCTACGAGCAGTACTTC.

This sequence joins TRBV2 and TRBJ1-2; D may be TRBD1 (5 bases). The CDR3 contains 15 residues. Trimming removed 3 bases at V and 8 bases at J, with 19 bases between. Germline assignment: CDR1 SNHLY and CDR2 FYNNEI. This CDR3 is CASSEAGGPLRGYTF. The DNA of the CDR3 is TGTGCCAGCAGTGAGGCCGGGGGACCTCTTAGAGGCTACACCTTC.

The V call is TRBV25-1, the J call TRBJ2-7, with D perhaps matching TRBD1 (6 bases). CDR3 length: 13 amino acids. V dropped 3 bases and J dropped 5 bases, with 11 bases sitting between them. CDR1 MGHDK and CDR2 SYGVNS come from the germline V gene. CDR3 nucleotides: TGTGCCAGCAGTGAGGGGGCGCGCAACGAGCAGTACTTC. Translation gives CASSEGARNEQYF.

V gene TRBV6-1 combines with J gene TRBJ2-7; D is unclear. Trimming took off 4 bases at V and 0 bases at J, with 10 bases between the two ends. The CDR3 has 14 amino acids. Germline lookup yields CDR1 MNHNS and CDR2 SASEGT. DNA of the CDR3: TGTGCCAGCAGTGCCTCCCGGAGCTCCTACGAGCAGTACTTC. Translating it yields CASSASRSSYEQYF.